This TCR beta chain came from a study of T-cell reconstitution after alpha-beta-depleted transplantation in children. This clonotype was found many times. CDR3 size: 15 residues. Trimming pared 0 bases from V and 0 bases from J, leaving 3 bases between. Per the germline V gene, CDR1 is LNHNV and CDR2 is YYDKDF (reference sequence). A library of TCRbeta sequences, prepared with unique molecular identifiers, was generated. One entry per CDR3 protein, called by TCRdb with MiXCR from the PCR reads. The table has tens of thousands of distinct CDR3 sequences, around 9% seen once. V usage is TRBV15 and J usage is TRBJ2-6; no definite D call. The sample here was PBMCs, mostly from graft donor cells, taken 60 days after TCRalphabeta/CD19-depleted stem cell transplant. This TCR came from a male patient under 10 years old who had a stem cell transplant for chronic granulomatous disease, so the T cells may come from the graft donor. CDR3 sequence reads: CATSREDSGANVLTF. DNA of the CDR3: TGTGCCACCAGCAGAGAAGACTCTGGGGCCAACGTCCTGACTTTC.